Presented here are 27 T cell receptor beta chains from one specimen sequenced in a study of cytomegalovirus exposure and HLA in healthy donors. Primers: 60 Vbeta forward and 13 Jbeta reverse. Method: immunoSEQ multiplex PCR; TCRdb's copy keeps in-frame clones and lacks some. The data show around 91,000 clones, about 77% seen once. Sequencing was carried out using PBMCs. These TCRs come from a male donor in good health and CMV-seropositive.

The CDR3 sequence: CASSLVAGGTDEQYF. The DNA of the CDR3 is TGCGCCAGCAGCTTGGTCGCGGGGGGTACCGACGAGCAGTACTTC. The chain couples TRBV5-1 to TRBJ2-7; 8 bases fit TRBD2. This CDR3 is built from 15 residues. J lost 5 bases, V lost 0 bases, and 7 bases had no gene match. Germline V gene sequence: CDR1 SGHRS, CDR2 YFSETQ.

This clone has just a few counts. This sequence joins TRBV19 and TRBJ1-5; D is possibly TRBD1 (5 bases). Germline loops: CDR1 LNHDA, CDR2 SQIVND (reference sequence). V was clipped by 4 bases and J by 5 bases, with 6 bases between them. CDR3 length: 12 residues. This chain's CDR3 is CASSRTHQPQHF. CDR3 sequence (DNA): TGTGCCAGTAGTAGGACACATCAGCCCCAGCATTTT.

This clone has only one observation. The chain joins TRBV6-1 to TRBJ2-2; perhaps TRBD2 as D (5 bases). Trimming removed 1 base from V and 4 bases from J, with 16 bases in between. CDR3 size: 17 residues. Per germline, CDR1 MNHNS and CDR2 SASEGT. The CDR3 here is CASSEESRVYLTGELFF. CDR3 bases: TGTGCCAGCAGTGAAGAGTCGAGGGTTTACCTCACCGGGGAGCTGTTTTTT.

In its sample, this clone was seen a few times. This CDR3 reads CASSLSGTKNSYEQYF. For the CDR3, the DNA is TGTGCCAGCAGCTTATCCGGGACAAAGAACTCCTACGAGCAGTACTTC. The chain links TRBV11-2 to TRBJ2-7; D is possibly TRBD1 (6 bases). The CDR3 covers 16 residues. Looked up from germline, CDR1 is SGHAT and CDR2 is FQNNGV. V lost 2 bases and J lost 0, with 14 bases in between.

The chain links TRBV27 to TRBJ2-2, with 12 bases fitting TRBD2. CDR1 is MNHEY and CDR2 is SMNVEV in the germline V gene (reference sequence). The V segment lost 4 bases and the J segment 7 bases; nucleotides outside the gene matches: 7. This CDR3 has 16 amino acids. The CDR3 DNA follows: TGTGCCAGCAGTTCAACGACTAGCGGGAGCATCGGGGAGCTGTTTTTT. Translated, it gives CASSSTTSGSIGELFF.

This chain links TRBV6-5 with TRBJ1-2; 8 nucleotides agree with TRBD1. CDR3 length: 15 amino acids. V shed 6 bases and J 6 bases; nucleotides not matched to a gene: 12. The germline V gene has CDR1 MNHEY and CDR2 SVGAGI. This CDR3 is CASRPPTGGRDGYTF. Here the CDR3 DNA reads TGTGCCAGCAGGCCGCCCACAGGGGGTCGCGATGGCTACACCTTC.

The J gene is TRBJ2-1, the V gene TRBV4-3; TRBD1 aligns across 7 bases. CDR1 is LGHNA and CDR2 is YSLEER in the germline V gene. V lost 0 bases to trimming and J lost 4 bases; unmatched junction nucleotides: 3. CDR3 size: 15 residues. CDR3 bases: TGCGCCAGCAGCCAAGAATCGGGACAGTACAATGAGCAGTTCTTC. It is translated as CASSQESGQYNEQFF.

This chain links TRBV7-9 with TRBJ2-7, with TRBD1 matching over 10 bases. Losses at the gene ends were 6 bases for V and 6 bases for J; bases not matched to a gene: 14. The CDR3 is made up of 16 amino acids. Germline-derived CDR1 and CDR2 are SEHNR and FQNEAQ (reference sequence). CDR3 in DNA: TGTGCCAGCAGTCAACCAGAAATGACAGGGGGCGGCGAGCAGTACTTC. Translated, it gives CASSQPEMTGGGEQYF.

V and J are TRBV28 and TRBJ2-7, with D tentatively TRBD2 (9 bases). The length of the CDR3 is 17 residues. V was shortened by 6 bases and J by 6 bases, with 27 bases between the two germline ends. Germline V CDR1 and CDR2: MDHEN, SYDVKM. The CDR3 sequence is CASRSRQGRISGGEQYF. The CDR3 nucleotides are TGTGCCAGCAGGAGCAGACAGGGGAGGATTAGCGGGGGCGAGCAGTACTTC.

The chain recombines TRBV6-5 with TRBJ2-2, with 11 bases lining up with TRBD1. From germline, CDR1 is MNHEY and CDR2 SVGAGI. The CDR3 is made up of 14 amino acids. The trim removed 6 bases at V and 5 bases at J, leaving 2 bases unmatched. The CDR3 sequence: CASSWDRGTGELFF. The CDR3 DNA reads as TGTGCCAGCAGCTGGGACAGGGGGACCGGGGAGCTGTTTTTT.

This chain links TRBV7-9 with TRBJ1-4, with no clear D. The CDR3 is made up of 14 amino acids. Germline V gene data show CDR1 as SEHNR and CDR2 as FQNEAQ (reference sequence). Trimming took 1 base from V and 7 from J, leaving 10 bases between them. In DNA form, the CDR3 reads TGTGCCAGCAGCTTAGGCGGTAATGGTGAAAAACTGTTTTTT. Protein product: CASSLGGNGEKLFF.

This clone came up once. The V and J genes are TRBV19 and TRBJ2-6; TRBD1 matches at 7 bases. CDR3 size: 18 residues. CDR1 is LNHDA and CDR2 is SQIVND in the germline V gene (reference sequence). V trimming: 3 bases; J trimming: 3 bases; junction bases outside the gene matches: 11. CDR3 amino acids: CASSMTGQVLVGANVLTF. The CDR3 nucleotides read TGTGCCAGTAGTATGACCGGACAGGTTCTGGTTGGGGCCAACGTCCTGACTTTC.

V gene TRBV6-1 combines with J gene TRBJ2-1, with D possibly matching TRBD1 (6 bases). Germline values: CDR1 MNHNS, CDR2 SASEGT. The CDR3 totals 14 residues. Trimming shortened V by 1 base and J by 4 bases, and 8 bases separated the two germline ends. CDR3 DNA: TGTGCCAGCAGTGAAGGCAGGGGATACAATGAGCAGTTCTTC. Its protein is CASSEGRGYNEQFF.

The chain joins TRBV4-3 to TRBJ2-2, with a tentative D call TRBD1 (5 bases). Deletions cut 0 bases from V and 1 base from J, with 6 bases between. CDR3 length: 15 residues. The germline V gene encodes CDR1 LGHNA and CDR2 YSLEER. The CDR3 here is CASSQDDRNTGELFF. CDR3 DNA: TGCGCCAGCAGCCAAGACGACAGGAACACCGGGGAGCTGTTTTTT.

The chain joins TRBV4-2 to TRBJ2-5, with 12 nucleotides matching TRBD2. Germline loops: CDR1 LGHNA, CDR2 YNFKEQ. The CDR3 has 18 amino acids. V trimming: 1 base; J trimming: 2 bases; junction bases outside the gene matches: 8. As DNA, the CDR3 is TGTGCCAGCAGCCAAGCGCAGACTAGCGGGAGAGGACAAGAGACCCAGTACTTC. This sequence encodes CASSQAQTSGRGQETQYF.

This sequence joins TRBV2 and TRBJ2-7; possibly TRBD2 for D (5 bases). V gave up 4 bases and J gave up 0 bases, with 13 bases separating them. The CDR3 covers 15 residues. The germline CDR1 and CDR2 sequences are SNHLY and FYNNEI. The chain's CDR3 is CASSAREGYSYEQYF. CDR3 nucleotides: TGTGCCAGCAGTGCAAGAGAGGGCTACTCCTACGAGCAGTACTTC.

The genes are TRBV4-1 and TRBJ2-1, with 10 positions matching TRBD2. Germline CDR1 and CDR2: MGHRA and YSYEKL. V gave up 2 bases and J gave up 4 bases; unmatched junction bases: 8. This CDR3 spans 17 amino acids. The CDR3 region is CASSQTMGLARYNEQFF. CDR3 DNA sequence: TGCGCCAGCAGCCAAACAATGGGACTAGCGCGATACAATGAGCAGTTCTTC.

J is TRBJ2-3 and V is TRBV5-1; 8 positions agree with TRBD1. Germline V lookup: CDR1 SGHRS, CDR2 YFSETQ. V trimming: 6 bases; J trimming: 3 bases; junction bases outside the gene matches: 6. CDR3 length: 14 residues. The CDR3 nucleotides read TGCGCCAGCAACTACGACAGGGGAACAGATACGCAGTATTTT. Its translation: CASNYDRGTDTQYF.

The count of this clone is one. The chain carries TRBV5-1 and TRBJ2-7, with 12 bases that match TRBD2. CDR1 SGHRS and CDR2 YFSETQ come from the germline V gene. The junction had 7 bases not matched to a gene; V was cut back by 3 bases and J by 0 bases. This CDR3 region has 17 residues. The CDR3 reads CASSWGLAGGSSYEQYF. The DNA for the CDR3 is TGCGCCAGCAGCTGGGGACTAGCGGGTGGGAGCTCCTACGAGCAGTACTTC.

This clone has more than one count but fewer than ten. CDR3 in amino acids: CASSYRTGNYGYTF. DNA for the CDR3: TGTGCCAGCAGTTATCGGACAGGGAACTATGGCTACACCTTC. The genes are TRBV6-5 and TRBJ1-2, with 8 bases matching TRBD1. CDR3 length: 14 residues. Germline CDR1 is MNHEY and CDR2 is SVGAGI. Trimming removed 3 bases from V and 2 bases from J; junction bases left unmatched: 2.

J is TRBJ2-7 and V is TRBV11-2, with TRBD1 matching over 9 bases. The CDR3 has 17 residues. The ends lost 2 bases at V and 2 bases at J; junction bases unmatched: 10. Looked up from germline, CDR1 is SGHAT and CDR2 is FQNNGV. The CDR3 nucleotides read TGTGCCAGCAGCTTACGAGCCGGGACAGGGTATCCCTACGAGCAGTACTTC. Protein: CASSLRAGTGYPYEQYF. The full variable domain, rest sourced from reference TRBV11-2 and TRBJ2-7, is EAGVAQSPRYKIIEKRQSVAFWCNPISGHATLYWYQQILGQGPKLLIQFQNNGVVDDSQLPKDRFSAERLKGVDSTLKIQPAKLEDSAVYLCASSLRAGTGYPYEQYFGPGTRLTVT.

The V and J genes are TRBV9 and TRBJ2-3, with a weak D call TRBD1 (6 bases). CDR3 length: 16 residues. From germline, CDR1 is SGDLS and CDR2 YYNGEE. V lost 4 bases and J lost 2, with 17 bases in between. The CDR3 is CASSPRGGFDTDTQYF. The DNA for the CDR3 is TGTGCCAGCAGCCCTAGAGGGGGTTTTGACACAGATACGCAGTATTTT. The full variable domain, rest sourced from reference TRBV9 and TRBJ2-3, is DSGVTQTPKHLITATGQRVTLRCSPRSGDLSVYWYQQSLDQGLQFLIQYYNGEERAKGNILERFSAQQFPDLHSELNLSSLELGDSALYFCASSPRGGFDTDTQYFGPGTRLTVL.

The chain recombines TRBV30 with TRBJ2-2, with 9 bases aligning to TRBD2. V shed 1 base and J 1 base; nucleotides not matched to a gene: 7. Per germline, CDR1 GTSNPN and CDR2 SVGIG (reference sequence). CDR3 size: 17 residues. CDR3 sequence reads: CAWSGGSGRKNTGELFF. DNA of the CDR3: TGTGCCTGGAGTGGGGGGAGCGGGAGGAAGAACACCGGGGAGCTGTTTTTT.

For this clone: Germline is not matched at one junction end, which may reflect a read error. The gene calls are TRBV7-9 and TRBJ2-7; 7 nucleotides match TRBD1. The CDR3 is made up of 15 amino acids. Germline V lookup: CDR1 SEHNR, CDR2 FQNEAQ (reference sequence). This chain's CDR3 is CSSSLAWDSDYEQYF. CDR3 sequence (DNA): TGTTCCAGCAGCTTAGCTTGGGACAGTGACTACGAGCAGTACTTC.

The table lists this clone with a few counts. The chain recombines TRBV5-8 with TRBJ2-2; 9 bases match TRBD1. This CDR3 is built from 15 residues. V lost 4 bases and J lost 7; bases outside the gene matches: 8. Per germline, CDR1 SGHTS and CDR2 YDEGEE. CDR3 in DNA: TGTGCCAGCAGCCTCGGGACAGGGCGTGACGGGGAGCTGTTTTTT. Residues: CASSLGTGRDGELFF.

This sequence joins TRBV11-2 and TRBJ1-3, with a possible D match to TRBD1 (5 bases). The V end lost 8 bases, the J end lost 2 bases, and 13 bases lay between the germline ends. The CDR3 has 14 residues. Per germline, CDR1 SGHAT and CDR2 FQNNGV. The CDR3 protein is CASYNHRTGNTIYF. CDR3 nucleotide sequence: TGTGCCAGCTACAACCACAGGACTGGAAACACCATATATTTT.

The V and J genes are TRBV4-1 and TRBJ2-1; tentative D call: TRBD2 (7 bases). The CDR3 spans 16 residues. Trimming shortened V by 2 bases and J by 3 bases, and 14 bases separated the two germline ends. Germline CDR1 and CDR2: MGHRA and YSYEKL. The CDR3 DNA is TGCGCCAGCAGCCAAACGGCGGGGGCGAGCTACAATGAGCAGTTCTTC. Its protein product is CASSQTAGASYNEQFF.